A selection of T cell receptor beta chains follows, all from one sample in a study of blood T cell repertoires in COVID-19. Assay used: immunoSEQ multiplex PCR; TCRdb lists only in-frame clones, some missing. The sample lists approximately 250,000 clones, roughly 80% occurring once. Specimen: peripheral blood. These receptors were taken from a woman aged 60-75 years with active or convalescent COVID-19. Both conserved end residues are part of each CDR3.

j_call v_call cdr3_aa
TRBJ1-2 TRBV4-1 CASSPRTGNYGYTF
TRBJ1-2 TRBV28 CASSSPTDGGYTF
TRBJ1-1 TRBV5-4 CASSSNGGADTEAFF
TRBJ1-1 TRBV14 CASSVEEHTEAFF
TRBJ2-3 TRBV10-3 CAISSSGGAADTQYF
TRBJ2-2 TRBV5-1 CASTGGSNTGELFF
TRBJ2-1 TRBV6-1 CASSEVARDGLEQFF
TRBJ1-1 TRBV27 CASSWGGGTEAFF
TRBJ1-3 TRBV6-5 CASSSGQGGGNTIYF
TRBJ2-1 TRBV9 CASSVASGLTYNEQFF
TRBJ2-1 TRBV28 CASSFTGSDQNNEQFF
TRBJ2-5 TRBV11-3 CASSLGQGEGETQYF
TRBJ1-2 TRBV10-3 CAISGETGKGGYGYTF
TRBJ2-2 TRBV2 CASSESRAANTGELFF
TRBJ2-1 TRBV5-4 CASSLVGSGGAFEQFF
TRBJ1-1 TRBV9 CASSVGTGLSEAFF
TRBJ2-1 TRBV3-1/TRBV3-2 CASSQVQGGDEQFF
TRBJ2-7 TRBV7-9 CASSSPGSPNYEQYF
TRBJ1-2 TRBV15 CATSRDPGEWYGYTF
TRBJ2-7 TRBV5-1 CASSQTSGSFGGEQYF
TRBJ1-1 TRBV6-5 CAAGLGTEAFF
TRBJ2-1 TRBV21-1 CASSKVPPRNEQFF
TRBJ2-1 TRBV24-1 CATSQGSSYNEQFF
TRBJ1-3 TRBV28 CASSRRGLGNTIYF
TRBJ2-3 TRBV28 CASSLSRVSTDTQYF
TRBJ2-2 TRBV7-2 CASSPSGSNGELFF
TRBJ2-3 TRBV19 CASSALLAGGHADTQYF
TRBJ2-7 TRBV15 CATSSPDSLPFSYEQYF
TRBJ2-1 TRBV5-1 CASSLDRGYNEQFF
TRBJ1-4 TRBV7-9 CASSSFTGSNEKLFF
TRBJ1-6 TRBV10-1 CASSGRHVRITYNSPLHF
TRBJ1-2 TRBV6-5 CASMVQGSYSYGYTF
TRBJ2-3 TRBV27 CASSLLSLAGGGDTQYF